This TCR beta chain is drawn from a study of T cells after yellow fever vaccination. General study findings and limits: A large majority of primary-vaccination clones showed up again after the booster (96% CD4, 85% to 90% CD8). Peak timing came faster in the weaker secondary response, day 5 versus 15. A small share of clonotypes appeared in both CD4 and CD8 compartments.

About this clonotype itself: The antigen is unknown.

For TCR, cDNA came from 5'RACE template switching, which added a universal primer site and UMIs. TCRdb ran MiXCR on the 5' RACE reads and lists one entry per CDR3 protein. The repertoire consists of 510,000 or so distinct CDR3 sequences, with less than 20% occurring once and the leading ten covering roughly 13%. The receptor's source is a man aged 25 to 45 who received the YFV17D yellow fever vaccine. The sample in question was PBMCs, obtained 15 days after the yellow fever booster vaccination.

The CDR3 region is CASTGRGPMDEQFF. As DNA, the CDR3 is TGTGCCAGCACTGGCAGGGGGCCCATGGATGAGCAGTTCTTC. The rearrangement uses TRBV27 and TRBJ2-1; 8 positions match TRBD1. CDR3 length: 14 amino acids. Losses at the gene ends were 7 bases for V and 8 bases for J; bases not matched to a gene: 10. Germline V gene data show CDR1 as MNHEY and CDR2 as SMNVEV (reference sequence).